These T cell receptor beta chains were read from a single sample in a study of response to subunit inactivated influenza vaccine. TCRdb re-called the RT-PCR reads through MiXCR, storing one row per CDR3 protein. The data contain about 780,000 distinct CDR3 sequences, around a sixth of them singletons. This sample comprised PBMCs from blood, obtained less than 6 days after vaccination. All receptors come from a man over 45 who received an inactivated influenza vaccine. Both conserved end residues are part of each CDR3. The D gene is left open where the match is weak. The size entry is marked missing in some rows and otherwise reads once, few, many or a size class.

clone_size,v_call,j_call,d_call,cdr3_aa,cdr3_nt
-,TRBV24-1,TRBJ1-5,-,CATSDGQPNQPQHF,TGTGCCACCAGTGACGGACAGCCCAATCAGCCCCAGCATTTT
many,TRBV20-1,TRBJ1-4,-,CSASSGRFDEKLFF,TGCAGTGCTTCTAGTGGACGGTTTGATGAAAAACTGTTTTTT
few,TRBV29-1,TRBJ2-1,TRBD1,CSGRDSDNEQFF,TGCAGCGGCCGGGACAGCGACAATGAGCAGTTCTTC
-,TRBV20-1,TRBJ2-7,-,CSARQSIYEQYF,TGCAGTGCTAGACAGTCAATCTACGAGCAGTACTTC
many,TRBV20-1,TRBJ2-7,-,CSARRTATEQYF,TGCAGTGCTAGACGGACGGCTACCGAGCAGTACTTC
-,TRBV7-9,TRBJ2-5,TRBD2,CASSSVAGGGETQYF,TGTGCCAGCAGCTCCGTAGCGGGAGGAGGGGAGACCCAGTACTTC
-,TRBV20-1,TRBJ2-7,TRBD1,CSAAPGTGRNEQYF,TGCAGTGCTGCCCCCGGGACAGGGCGCAACGAGCAGTACTTC
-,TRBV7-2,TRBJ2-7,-,CASSLGPVEEQYF,TGTGCCAGCAGCTTGGGACCGGTGGAGGAGCAGTACTTC
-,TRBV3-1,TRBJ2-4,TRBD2,CASSQRLAGAAIQYF,TGTGCCAGCAGCCAAAGACTAGCGGGAGCGGCCATTCAGTACTTC
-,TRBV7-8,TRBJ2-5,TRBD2,CASSPLGGIETQYF,TGTGCCAGCAGCCCCCTGGGGGGGATCGAGACCCAGTACTTC
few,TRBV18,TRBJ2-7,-,CASSPPFTSYEQYF,TGTGCCAGCTCACCACCGTTCACATCCTACGAGCAGTACTTC
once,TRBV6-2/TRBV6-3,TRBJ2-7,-,CASQNRYEQYF,TGTGCCTCCCAAAATCGATACGAGCAGTACTTC
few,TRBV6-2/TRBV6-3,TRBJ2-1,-,CASSTPGYNEQFF,TGTGCCAGCAGTACTCCGGGATACAATGAGCAGTTCTTC
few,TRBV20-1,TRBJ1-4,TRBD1,CSIGQGASTNEKLFF,TGCAGCATAGGACAGGGGGCGTCAACTAATGAAAAACTGTTTTTT
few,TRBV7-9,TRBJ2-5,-,CASSLALRGWETQYF,TGTGCCAGCAGCTTAGCCCTCCGGGGGTGGGAGACCCAGTACTTC
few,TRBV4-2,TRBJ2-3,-,CASNLGPSDPDTQYF,TGTGCCAGCAACCTGGGGCCTAGCGATCCAGATACGCAGTATTTT
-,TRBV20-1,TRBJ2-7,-,CSAQNLGRGRYEQYF,TGCAGTGCCCAGAACCTGGGGAGGGGGAGGTACGAGCAGTACTTC
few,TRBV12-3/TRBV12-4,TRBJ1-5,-,CASSFTPIQPQHF,TGTGCCAGCAGTTTTACTCCAATTCAGCCCCAGCATTTT
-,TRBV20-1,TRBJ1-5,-,CSAVEGSGPQHF,TGCAGTGCCGTAGAGGGGTCCGGGCCCCAGCATTTT
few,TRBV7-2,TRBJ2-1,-,CASSLDGPSGESPFF,TGTGCCAGCAGCTTAGACGGCCCGTCCGGGGAGTCCCCGTTCTTC
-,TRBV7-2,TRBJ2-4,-,CASSLGGVNIQYF,TGTGCCAGCAGCTTGGGGGGAGTGAACATTCAGTACTTC
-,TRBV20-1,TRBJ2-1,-,CSANRGQGGRPGFF,TGCAGTGCAAACAGGGGGCAGGGCGGGAGGCCCGGGTTCTTC
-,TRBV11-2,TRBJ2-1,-,CASSSLARAYNEQFF,TGTGCCAGCAGCAGTCTAGCGCGGGCCTACAATGAGCAGTTCTTC
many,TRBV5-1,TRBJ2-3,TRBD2,CASSVGLAGTDTQYF,TGCGCCAGCAGCGTGGGACTAGCGGGCACAGATACGCAGTATTTT
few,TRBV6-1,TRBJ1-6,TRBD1,CATNGQGFNSPLHF,TGTGCCACTAACGGACAGGGATTTAATTCACCCCTCCACTTT
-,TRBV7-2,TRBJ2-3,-,CASSLALGRTDTQYF,TGTGCCAGCAGCTTAGCGCTGGGGAGAACAGATACGCAGTATTTT
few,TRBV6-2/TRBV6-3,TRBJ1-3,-,CASSYATNSGNTIYF,TGTGCCAGCAGTTACGCGACAAACTCTGGAAACACCATATATTTT
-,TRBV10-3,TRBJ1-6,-,CASNSRPNSPLHF,TGTGCCAGTAACAGTCGCCCGAATTCACCCCTCCACTTT
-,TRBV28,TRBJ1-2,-,CASSPTGYGSSYGYTF,TGTGCCAGCAGTCCTACAGGGTACGGTTCTAGCTATGGCTACACCTTC
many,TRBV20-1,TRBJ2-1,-,CSARDNSRSSYNEQFF,TGCAGTGCTAGAGATAACTCGCGCAGCTCCTACAATGAGCAGTTCTTC
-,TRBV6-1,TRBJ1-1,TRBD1,CASKVQGTTEAFF,TGTGCCAGCAAGGTACAGGGGACCACTGAAGCTTTCTTT
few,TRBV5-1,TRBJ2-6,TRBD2,CASSGGLAGAPGANVLTF,TGCGCCAGCAGCGGCGGACTAGCGGGAGCACCTGGGGCCAACGTCCTGACTTTC
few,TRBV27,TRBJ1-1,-,CASSRGGVEAFF,TGTGCCAGCAGTAGGGGGGGCGTAGAAGCTTTCTTT
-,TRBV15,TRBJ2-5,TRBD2,CATSRAGGSVETQYF,TGTGCCACCAGCAGAGCGGGGGGGTCGGTGGAGACCCAGTACTTC
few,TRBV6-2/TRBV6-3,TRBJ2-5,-,CAGGRGKTQYF,TGTGCCGGGGGGAGAGGAAAGACCCAGTACTTC
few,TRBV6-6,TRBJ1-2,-,CASSPRAEGGYTF,TGTGCCAGCAGTCCCAGGGCCGAGGGGGGCTACACCTTC
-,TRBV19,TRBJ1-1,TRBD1,CASRTSQGANTEAFF,TGTGCCAGTAGAACCTCACAGGGGGCGAACACTGAAGCTTTCTTT
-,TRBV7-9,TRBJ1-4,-,CASSPGPSGKLFF,TGTGCCAGCAGCCCAGGACCGTCGGGGAAACTGTTTTTT
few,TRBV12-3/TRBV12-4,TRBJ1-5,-,CASSFGGRTLSNQPQHF,TGTGCCAGCAGTTTTGGGGGACGGACCCTTAGCAATCAGCCCCAGCATTTT
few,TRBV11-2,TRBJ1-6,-,CASRAGPLATNSPLHF,TGTGCCAGCAGGGCCGGGCCTCTTGCCACTAATTCACCCCTCCACTTT
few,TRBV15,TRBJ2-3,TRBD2,CATSRPVGTITDTQYF,TGTGCCACCAGCAGACCCGTGGGGACTATCACAGATACGCAGTATTTT
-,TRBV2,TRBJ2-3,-,CASSEAGVLTDTQYF,TGTGCCAGCAGTGAAGCGGGGGTGCTCACAGATACGCAGTATTTT
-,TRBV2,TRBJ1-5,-,CASSDISNQPQHF,TGTGCCAGCAGTGATATTAGCAATCAGCCCCAGCATTTT
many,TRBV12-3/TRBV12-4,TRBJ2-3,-,CASSLVLDTQYF,TGTGCCAGCAGTTTAGTTCTAGATACGCAGTATTTT
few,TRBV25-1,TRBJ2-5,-,CASSERYQETQYF,TGTGCCAGCAGTGAACGGTACCAAGAGACCCAGTACTTC
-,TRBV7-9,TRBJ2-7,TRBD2,CASSPGGSGRAYEQYF,TGTGCCAGCAGCCCCGGCGGTAGCGGGAGGGCCTACGAGCAGTACTTC